Each of the 7 T cell receptor beta chains below was sequenced from the same sample in a study of post-analysis software for immune sequencing data. Points from the study as a whole: Patients used several TRBV segments, including TRBV5-6, TRBV5-1 and TRBV20-1, more often than controls.

TCR beta cDNA libraries included unique molecular identifiers. TCRdb re-called the PCR reads with MiXCR, one entry per CDR3 protein. The table shows 400,000 to 500,000 distinct CDR3 sequences, with approximately 39% occurring only once. Which antigens these TCRs recognize remains unknown. The material sequenced was blood. Receptors originate from a girl between 2 and 10 years old with multiple sclerosis.

CDR3 bases: TGTGCCAGCAGCCAGAAACCGGGACAGCCATACGAGCAGTACTTC. This sequence encodes CASSQKPGQPYEQYF. The rearrangement links TRBV3-1 to TRBJ2-7, with 7 nucleotides matching TRBD1. Trimming removed 3 bases from V and 4 bases from J; junction bases left unmatched: 9. Germline CDR1 and CDR2: LGHDT and YNNKEL (reference sequence). The CDR3 has 15 amino acids.

The chain combines TRBV9 with TRBJ1-2; 7 bases agree with TRBD1. The J segment lost 8 bases and the V segment lost 2 bases, leaving 6 bases of the junction unmatched. Germline-derived CDR1 and CDR2 are SGDLS and YYNGEE. The CDR3 consists of 13 residues. The CDR3 DNA is TGTGCCAGCAGCGTGGGGACAGCCCGGGGCTACACCTTC. Translated, it gives CASSVGTARGYTF.

This clonotype has ten or more counts. A much larger clone lies one base from this, so it may be a read error. The genes are TRBV6-5 and TRBJ2-5; 7 positions match TRBD1. The CDR3 totals 14 residues. Per germline, CDR1 MNHEY and CDR2 SVGAGI. Written as DNA, the CDR3 is TGTGCCAGCAGATACTACGGGACAGACAATGAGCAGTACTTC. This gives the protein CASRYYGTDNEQYF.

This chain joins TRBV24-1 and TRBJ1-2, with a weak D call TRBD1 (6 bases). The CDR3 has 12 residues. CDR1 is KGHDR, CDR2 SFDVKD, per germline. The CDR3 sequence is CSLTGTIYGYTF. CDR3 DNA sequence: TGTTCACTTACCGGGACAATTTATGGCTACACCTTC.

V is TRBV27 and J is TRBJ1-4; no reliable D call. Germline assignment: CDR1 MNHEY and CDR2 SMNVEV (reference sequence). The V end lost 5 bases, the J end lost 7 bases, and 14 bases lay between the germline ends. The CDR3 covers 14 residues. The CDR3 loop reads CASSRPGVAEKLFF. The CDR3 nucleotides are TGTGCCAGCAGTCGACCCGGCGTGGCTGAAAAACTGTTTTTT.

V is TRBV5-1 and J is TRBJ2-1; TRBD2 agrees at 7 bases. There are 16 residues in the CDR3. Losses at the gene ends were 2 bases for V and 0 bases for J; bases not matched to a gene: 5. Per germline, CDR1 SGHRS and CDR2 YFSETQ. DNA for the CDR3: TGCGCCAGCAGCTTTTTAGCGGGTAGCTCCTACAATGAGCAGTTCTTC. Protein product: CASSFLAGSSYNEQFF.

This rearrangement joins TRBV6-5 to TRBJ1-5; D is undetermined. V was pared by 5 bases and J by 4 bases, with 15 bases between. The CDR3 runs to 15 residues. Germline lookup yields CDR1 MNHEY and CDR2 SVGAGI. CDR3 DNA: TGTGCCAGCAGTGCGCTCTCAGGAGGAAATCAGCCCCAGCATTTT. Its translation is CASSALSGGNQPQHF.